This paragraph covers one T cell receptor (beta chain) sequence. The data originate from a study of control samples from healthy donors and cancer patients. Generated by immunoSEQ multiplex PCR, the TCRdb table keeps only in-frame clones and is missing some. The sample carries roughly 200,000 clones, approximately 91% recorded once. The sequenced sample was blood. This TCR derives from a man aged 25-45 years in good health.

The CDR3 is CASSAGGSNEKLFF. As DNA, the CDR3 is TGTGCCAGCAGTGCCGGGGGATCGAATGAAAAACTGTTTTTT. The V call is TRBV28, the J call TRBJ1-4, with D possibly TRBD1 on 5 matching bases. This CDR3 has 14 amino acids. Germline V CDR1 and CDR2: MDHEN, SYDVKM. The V end was cut by 5 bases, the J end by 5 bases, with 12 bases between.